The 5 T cell receptor beta chains reported below all come from one sample, sequenced in a study of CD8 T cells in Susac syndrome (dated by TCRdb to about 2019). Preparation of the library involved the immunoSEQ multiplex PCR assay. RNA was extracted using the RNeasy kit, and roughly 0.5 to 1 microgram was reverse transcribed with random hexamers. TCRdb trimmed public reads at Q25 via fastp, called clones via MiXCR and kept in-frame beta chains. Each CDR3 protein gets just one entry, which takes the most common genes and DNA from the rows behind it. The sample includes about 52,000 distinct CDR3 sequences, with around 93% observed a single time. The ten largest clones add up to roughly 0.5% of the sample. Sequencing was done on a sample of CD8+ T cells from PBMCs. The receptors were sampled from a human donor with multiple sclerosis.

V and J are TRBV5-6 and TRBJ1-2, with D perhaps matching TRBD1 (5 bases). The CDR3 length is 15 residues. V dropped 0 bases and J dropped 2 bases, with 11 bases sitting between them. Germline assignment: CDR1 SGHDT and CDR2 YYEEEE. CDR3 residues: CASSLVEGMNYGYTF. CDR3 nucleotides: TGTGCCAGCAGCTTGGTTGAGGGGATGAACTATGGCTACACCTTC.

The CDR3 region is CASSFGSADYGYTF. The CDR3 region has the DNA TGTGCCAGCAGCTTCGGGTCGGCAGACTATGGCTACACCTTC. The chain employs TRBV9 and TRBJ1-2; D not resolved. Germline V lookup: CDR1 SGDLS, CDR2 YYNGEE. V was trimmed by 4 bases and J by 3 bases, leaving 13 bases between them. The CDR3 runs to 14 residues.

The V call is TRBV7-8, the J call TRBJ2-3, with a tentative D call TRBD1 (6 bases). CDR3 length: 15 amino acids. Trimming removed 5 bases at V and 1 base at J, with 13 bases between. From germline, CDR1 is SGHVS and CDR2 FQNEAQ. DNA for the CDR3: TGTGCCAGCAGCATTGGGCGACAGGGCACAGATACGCAGTATTTT. Protein product: CASSIGRQGTDTQYF.

The DNA for the CDR3 is TGTGCCACCAGCAGAGATGGCACAGGGTTCAATCAGCCCCAGCATTTT. Residues: CATSRDGTGFNQPQHF. The J gene is TRBJ1-5, the V gene TRBV15; tentative D call: TRBD1 (6 bases). The CDR3 covers 16 residues. CDR1 and CDR2 from the germline V gene are LNHNV and YYDKDF (reference sequence). V was shortened by 0 bases and J by 3 bases, with 12 bases between the two germline ends. Filled out from reference TRBV15 and TRBJ1-5, the complete variable domain reads DAMVIQNPRYQVTQFGKPVTLSCSQTLNHNVMYWYQQKSSQAPKLLFHYYDKDFNNEADTPDNFQSRRPNTSFCFLDIRSPGLGDTAMYLCATSRDGTGFNQPQHFGDGTRLSIL.

The rearrangement joins TRBV12-3 or TRBV12-4 to TRBJ1-1; D call uncertain. This CDR3 has 13 residues. V lost 6 bases, J lost 2 bases, and 10 bases lay in between. CDR3 residues: CASSQYYNTEAFF. In DNA, the CDR3 is TGTGCCAGCAGCCAATACTACAACACTGAAGCTTTCTTT.